Below, one T cell receptor beta chain is given with its context. Sequencing was performed with immunoSEQ multiplex PCR; in TCRdb, only in-frame clones are kept and a portion is missing. This sample has about 240,000 clones, with about four fifths found just once. It was during active infection that Seattle patients were enrolled and then longitudinally followed. The data derive from a study of blood T cell repertoires in COVID-19. Study-wide context: COVID-19 samples, acute and convalescent, were from the United States, Italy and Spain.

The CDR3 loop spans 14 amino acids. Per the germline V gene, CDR1 is MDHEN and CDR2 is SYDVKM. V dropped 2 bases and J dropped 5; count of bases not matched to a gene: 5. The sample consisted of peripheral blood. The rearrangement joins TRBV28 to TRBJ1-2; 7 bases match TRBD1. The clonotype comes from a woman aged 80 or older with COVID-19, enrolled during active disease. DNA for the CDR3: TGTGCCAGCAGTTTAGACAGGGTCCAATATGGCTACACCTTC. Its protein product is CASSLDRVQYGYTF.